A single sample is the source of the 26 T cell receptor beta chains below, sequenced in a study of blood T cell repertoires in COVID-19. Produced via immunoSEQ multiplex PCR; TCRdb's table is partial and in-frame only. The profile shows more than 250,000 clones, roughly 88% of them singletons. Sequences were obtained from peripheral blood. These TCRs come from a woman aged 45-60 years with acute or convalescent COVID-19.

CDR3 in amino acids: CAITGTGNYEQYF. As DNA, the CDR3 is TGTGCCATAACCGGGACAGGGAACTACGAGCAGTACTTC. The chain couples TRBV28 to TRBJ2-7; 9 bases align to TRBD1. The CDR3 totals 13 residues. Germline CDR1 is MDHEN and CDR2 is SYDVKM. Trimming took 10 bases from V and 3 from J; bases not matched to a gene: 7.

The chain combines TRBV24-1 with TRBJ1-1; possible D gene TRBD1, 5 bases. This CDR3 has 13 amino acids. V lost 7 bases and J 4 bases, leaving 12 bases between the germline ends. Germline V lookup: CDR1 KGHDR, CDR2 SFDVKD. The CDR3 loop is CATRRAGGTEAFF. Here the CDR3 DNA reads TGTGCCACCAGGCGCGCGGGGGGCACTGAAGCTTTCTTT.

J is TRBJ1-1 and V is TRBV19; TRBD1 matches 7 bases. CDR1 is LNHDA, CDR2 SQIVND, per germline (reference sequence). The CDR3 spans 12 residues. The DNA of the CDR3 is TGTGCTACAGGGGAAATGAACACTGAAGCTTTCTTT. It yields the protein CATGEMNTEAFF.

This chain connects TRBV19 to TRBJ2-1; the D gene is possibly TRBD2 (6 bases). The CDR3 is 17 amino acids. The V gene lost 1 base and the J gene lost 2 bases, with 15 bases spanning the gap. The germline V gene has CDR1 LNHDA and CDR2 SQIVND (reference sequence). The CDR3 sequence is CASSIADGSVTYNEQFF. Written as DNA, the CDR3 is TGTGCCAGTAGTATAGCAGACGGGAGTGTGACCTACAATGAGCAGTTCTTC.

This clone was seen once. V usage is TRBV30 and J usage is TRBJ2-7, with a possible D match to TRBD1 (5 bases). CDR1 is GTSNPN, CDR2 SVGIG, per germline (reference sequence). V gave up 3 bases and J gave up 9 bases, with 21 bases separating them. The CDR3 is made up of 14 amino acids. CDR3 sequence (DNA): TGTGCCTGGAGCTTGTCAGGGTTCGGTTTGGGGCAGTACTTC. As protein: CAWSLSGFGLGQYF.

This chain uses TRBV6-2 or TRBV6-3 with TRBJ2-1; D possibly corresponds to TRBD2 (6 bases). Trimming took off 2 bases at V and 0 bases at J, with 14 bases between the two ends. CDR3 length equals 17 residues. Germline values: CDR1 MNHEY, CDR2 SVGEGT. The chain's CDR3 is CASSYGARTISYNEQFF. CDR3 nucleotide sequence: TGTGCCAGCAGTTACGGTGCCCGGACTATCTCCTACAATGAGCAGTTCTTC.

This sequence joins TRBV28 and TRBJ1-1, with 8 bases aligning to TRBD1. CDR1 and CDR2 from the germline V gene are MDHEN and SYDVKM. The junction had 9 bases not matched to a gene; V was cut back by 7 bases and J by 5 bases. The CDR3 is made up of 14 amino acids. This CDR3 reads CASNVPGGETEAFF. In DNA form, the CDR3 reads TGTGCCAGCAACGTCCCAGGGGGCGAGACTGAAGCTTTCTTT.

The chain is built from TRBV27 and TRBJ1-1; D is perhaps TRBD1 (6 bases). CDR3 length: 14 amino acids. Germline assignment: CDR1 MNHEY and CDR2 SMNVEV (reference sequence). Trimming took off 2 bases at V and 4 bases at J, with 11 bases between the two ends. Here the CDR3 reads CASSLAGGGTEAFF. CDR3 DNA: TGTGCCAGCAGTTTAGCGGGGGGCGGCACTGAAGCTTTCTTT.

The chain is built from TRBV21-1 and TRBJ1-5; no check of the table's D call, TRBD1, against the DNA was made. TRBV21-1 is a listed pseudogene. The CDR3 extends over 16 amino acids. The CDR3 DNA is TGTGCCAGCAGCAAAGTTAAGACAGGGGAGAGTCAGCCCCAGCATTTT. Its protein product is CASSKVKTGESQPQHF.

This chain joins TRBV9 and TRBJ1-6, with D perhaps matching TRBD1 (6 bases). V lost 3 bases and J lost 9, with 22 bases in between. The germline V gene encodes CDR1 SGDLS and CDR2 YYNGEE. The CDR3 is 17 residues long. In nucleotides, the CDR3 is TGTGCCAGCAGCGAGACCCCCCGGCCAGGGGAGAGTTCACCCCTCCACTTT. Residues: CASSETPRPGESSPLHF. Looking up the rest from reference TRBV9 and TRBJ1-6 gives the full variable domain: DSGVTQTPKHLITATGQRVTLRCSPRSGDLSVYWYQQSLDQGLQFLIQYYNGEERAKGNILERFSAQQFPDLHSELNLSSLELGDSALYFCASSETPRPGESSPLHFGNGTRLTVT.

V is TRBV5-1 and J is TRBJ2-1, with 11 bases lining up with TRBD2. The junction had 11 bases not matched to a gene; V was cut back by 0 bases and J by 3 bases. This CDR3 spans 19 amino acids. Per germline, CDR1 SGHRS and CDR2 YFSETQ. CDR3 nucleotide sequence: TGCGCCAGCAGCTTGGTAGGTAGCGGGAGGGCCAGGTACTACAATGAGCAGTTCTTC. Encoded protein: CASSLVGSGRARYYNEQFF.

The chain couples TRBV27 to TRBJ2-7; 12 nucleotides agree with TRBD1. V was pared by 5 bases and J by 5 bases, with 16 bases of the junction left unmatched. This CDR3 is built from 18 residues. CDR1 and CDR2 from the germline V gene are MNHEY and SMNVEV (reference sequence). The DNA for the CDR3 is TGTGCCAGCAGTCGCCCGGGCCGGGACAGGGGGCGCGGGCACGAGCAGTACTTC. Its protein product is CASSRPGRDRGRGHEQYF.

The rearrangement joins TRBV5-1 to TRBJ2-1; TRBD2 matches at 14 bases. Trimming removed 3 bases from V and 7 bases from J; junction bases left unmatched: 3. Germline values: CDR1 SGHRS, CDR2 YFSETQ. This CDR3 comprises 15 residues. The CDR3 nucleotides read TGCGCCAGCAGCTCGGGACTAGCGGGAGCAAATGAGCAGTTCTTC. This gives the protein CASSSGLAGANEQFF.

The V call is TRBV28, the J call TRBJ2-3; 10 nucleotides match TRBD2. The CDR3 consists of 14 residues. Looked up from germline, CDR1 is MDHEN and CDR2 is SYDVKM. V lost 5 bases and J lost 2; bases outside the gene matches: 1. The CDR3 nucleotides are TGTGCCAGCAGTGGACTAGCGGTCACAGATACGCAGTATTTT. Protein product: CASSGLAVTDTQYF.

The chain carries TRBV9 and TRBJ2-1; D ambiguous. The CDR3 is made up of 14 amino acids. Germline CDR1 SGDLS, CDR2 YYNGEE. V shed 0 bases and J shed 6 bases, with 10 bases lying between them. In DNA form, the CDR3 reads TGTGCCAGCAGCGTAGAACTCCTCGGCAATGAGCAGTTCTTC. It encodes CASSVELLGNEQFF.

J is TRBJ2-2 and V is TRBV7-3, with 16 bases lining up with TRBD2. V gave up 4 bases and J gave up 6 bases; unmatched junction bases: 8. The CDR3 is 18 amino acids. Germline V gene sequence: CDR1 SGHTA, CDR2 FQGTGA. The chain's CDR3 is CASSSTGTSGRAAGELFF. CDR3 DNA sequence: TGTGCCAGCAGCTCGACCGGGACTAGCGGGAGGGCCGCCGGGGAGCTGTTTTTT.

CDR3 sequence (DNA): TGTGCCAGCAGTGCCGGCTCCTACAATGAGCAGTTCTTC. This gives the protein CASSAGSYNEQFF. This chain uses TRBV28 with TRBJ2-1; D call uncertain. The CDR3 has 13 amino acids. CDR1 and CDR2 (germline): MDHEN, SYDVKM. V lost 5 bases and J lost 0, with 5 bases in between.

The chain carries TRBV5-6 and TRBJ1-1; TRBD1 is a possible D gene (5 bases). This CDR3 has 13 amino acids. V lost 2 bases and J 3 bases, leaving 8 bases between the germline ends. Germline CDR1 is SGHDT and CDR2 is YYEEEE. The CDR3 DNA is TGTGCCAGCAGCTTTGGCAGGGACACTGAAGCTTTCTTT. Its protein is CASSFGRDTEAFF.

This chain joins TRBV2 and TRBJ2-7, with D possibly being TRBD2 (5 bases). Trimming pared 6 bases from V and 3 bases from J, leaving 15 bases between. This CDR3 is built from 14 residues. Germline CDR1 and CDR2: SNHLY and FYNNEI. CDR3 sequence reads: CASRNLAIHYEQYF. As DNA, the CDR3 is TGTGCCAGCAGGAACCTAGCTATACACTACGAGCAGTACTTC.

In its sample, this clone was seen a few times. This rearrangement joins TRBV5-1 to TRBJ2-3, with 8 bases matching TRBD2. The V and J ends lost 2 bases and 1 base, in that order; junction bases with no gene match: 0. Germline lookup yields CDR1 SGHRS and CDR2 YFSETQ. The CDR3 is 14 residues long. The CDR3 loop reads CASSLLAGTDTQYF. As DNA, the CDR3 is TGCGCCAGCAGCTTACTAGCGGGCACAGATACGCAGTATTTT.

The rearrangement uses TRBV6-5 and TRBJ2-7, with D possibly matching TRBD1 (6 bases). Between the trimmed V and J ends, which lost 8 bases and 6 bases, there was a span of 17 bases. Germline loops: CDR1 MNHEY, CDR2 SVGAGI. CDR3 length equals 13 residues. The CDR3 nucleotides read TGTGCCAGCTACAGGGAAGGCGCTGGCGAGCAGTACTTC. It codes for CASYREGAGEQYF.

As for this clone: The sample carries other DNA sequences with the same CDR3. V and J are TRBV29-1 and TRBJ2-1, with D tentatively TRBD2 (7 bases). Germline assignment: CDR1 SQVTM and CDR2 ANQGSEA. This CDR3 is built from 16 residues. V lost 0 bases to trimming and J lost 0 bases, with 12 bases between them. In nucleotides, the CDR3 is TGCAGCGTTGAAGAAGGGGGGGCAAGCTCCTACAATGAGCAGTTCTTC. Its translation: CSVEEGGASSYNEQFF.

The chain links TRBV7-9 to TRBJ1-2; D might be TRBD1 (6 bases). Germline V lookup: CDR1 SEHNR, CDR2 FQNEAQ (reference sequence). This CDR3 has 13 residues. With 5 bases removed from V and 4 bases from J, the gap between germline ends came to 11 bases. The CDR3 nucleotides are TGTGCCAGCAGCCTTGGACAGTCCTATGGCTACACCTTC. This gives the protein CASSLGQSYGYTF.

This chain uses TRBV7-2 with TRBJ2-1, with D perhaps TRBD1 (6 bases). The germline CDR1 and CDR2 sequences are SGHTA and FQGNSA. The CDR3 consists of 14 residues. The ends were cut back, 1 base at V and 7 bases at J, with 11 bases in the middle. The CDR3: CASSLGRGGNEQFF. DNA of the CDR3: TGTGCCAGCAGCTTAGGCAGGGGTGGTAATGAGCAGTTCTTC.

The genes are TRBV24-1 and TRBJ2-7, with D perhaps matching TRBD1 (6 bases). The V and J ends lost 4 bases and 3 bases respectively, with 6 bases between them. Per the germline V gene, CDR1 is KGHDR and CDR2 is SFDVKD. This CDR3 is built from 12 residues. This CDR3 is CATSEQGYEQYF. CDR3 bases: TGTGCCACCAGTGAACAGGGCTACGAGCAGTACTTC.

V is TRBV6-4 and J is TRBJ2-1; no definite D call. The V gene's germline CDR1 is MRHNA and CDR2 SNTAGT. The germline V and J ends were trimmed by 0 bases and 12 bases, with 6 bases remaining between them. The CDR3 is 11 amino acids. The CDR3 region has the DNA TGTGCCAGCAGTGACTCTCTGAGGCAGTTCTTC. Translating gives CASSDSLRQFF.